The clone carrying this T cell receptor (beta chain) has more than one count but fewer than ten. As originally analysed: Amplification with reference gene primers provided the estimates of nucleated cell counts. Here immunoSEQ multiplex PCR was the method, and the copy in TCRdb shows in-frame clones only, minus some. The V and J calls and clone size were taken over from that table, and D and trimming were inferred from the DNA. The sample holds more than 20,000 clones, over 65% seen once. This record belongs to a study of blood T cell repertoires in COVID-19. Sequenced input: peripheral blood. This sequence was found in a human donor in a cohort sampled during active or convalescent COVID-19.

The CDR3 DNA reads as TGTGCCAGCAGCCAAGGCCTAGCGGGGGGTCAGGAGACCCAGTACTTC. This encodes CASSQGLAGGQETQYF. This chain joins TRBV14 and TRBJ2-5, with 11 positions matching TRBD2. Trimming cost V 1 base and J 5 bases; bases outside gene matches: 6. The CDR3 totals 16 residues. Germline V lookup: CDR1 SGHDN, CDR2 FVKESK.